The T cell receptor beta chain under discussion was sequenced for a study of blood T cells in healthy people across ages. At the level of the study: The template switching approach captured approximately one barcoded beta molecule for every two T cells. Study results and limitations: Older age went with lower TCR beta diversity per million T cells, in a roughly linear way. It was held that the diversity estimates obtained from one million T cells were underestimates.

The second PCR ran about 6 to 11 cycles with a sample-barcoded 5' primer and J-beta primers. Each cDNA was tagged by a template-switch adaptor containing 12 random nucleotides. TCRdb re-derived calls from the 5' RACE reads in MiXCR, one entry per CDR3 protein. This sample carries 650,000 to 950,000 distinct CDR3 sequences, 40% to 50% of them seen once, and the ten largest clones take approximately 19%. Deletions cut 1 base from V and 0 bases from J, with 10 bases between. Looked up from germline, CDR1 is SGDLS and CDR2 is YYNGEE. The CDR3 is 15 residues long. Remarks on this clonotype: Its target is not known.

The specimen sequenced was blood. This TCR derives from a man between 60 and 75 years old in good health. The V gene is TRBV9, the J gene TRBJ2-5, with D uncertain. The CDR3 nucleotides read TGTGCCAGCAGCGTAAGTGGTACTAACCAAGAGACCCAGTACTTC. Its protein product is CASSVSGTNQETQYF.